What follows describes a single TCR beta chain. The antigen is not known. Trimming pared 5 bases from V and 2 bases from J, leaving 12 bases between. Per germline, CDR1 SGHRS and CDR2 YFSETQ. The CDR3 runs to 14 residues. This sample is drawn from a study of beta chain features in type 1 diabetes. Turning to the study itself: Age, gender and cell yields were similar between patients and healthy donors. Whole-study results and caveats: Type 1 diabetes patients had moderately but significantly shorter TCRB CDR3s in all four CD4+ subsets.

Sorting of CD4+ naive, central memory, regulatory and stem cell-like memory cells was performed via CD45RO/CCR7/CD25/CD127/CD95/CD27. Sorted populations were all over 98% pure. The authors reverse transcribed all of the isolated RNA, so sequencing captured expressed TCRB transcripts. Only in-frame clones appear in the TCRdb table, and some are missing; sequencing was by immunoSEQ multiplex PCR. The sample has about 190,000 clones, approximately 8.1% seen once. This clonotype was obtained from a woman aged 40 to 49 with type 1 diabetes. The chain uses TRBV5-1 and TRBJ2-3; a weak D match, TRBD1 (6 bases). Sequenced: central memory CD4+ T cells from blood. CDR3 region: CASRRAGATDTQYF. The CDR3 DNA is TGCGCCAGCAGGAGGGCAGGGGCCACAGATACGCAGTATTTT.